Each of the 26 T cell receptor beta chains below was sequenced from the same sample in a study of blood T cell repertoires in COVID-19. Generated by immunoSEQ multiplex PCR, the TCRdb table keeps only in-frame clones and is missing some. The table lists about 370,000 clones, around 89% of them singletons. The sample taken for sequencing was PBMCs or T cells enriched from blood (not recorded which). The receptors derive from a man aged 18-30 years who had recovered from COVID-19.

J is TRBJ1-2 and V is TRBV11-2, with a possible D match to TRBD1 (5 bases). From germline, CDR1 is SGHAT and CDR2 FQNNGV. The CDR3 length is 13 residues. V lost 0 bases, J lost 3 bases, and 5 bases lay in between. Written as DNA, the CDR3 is TGTGCCAGCAGCTTAGACAGGGACTATGGCTACACCTTC. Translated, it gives CASSLDRDYGYTF.

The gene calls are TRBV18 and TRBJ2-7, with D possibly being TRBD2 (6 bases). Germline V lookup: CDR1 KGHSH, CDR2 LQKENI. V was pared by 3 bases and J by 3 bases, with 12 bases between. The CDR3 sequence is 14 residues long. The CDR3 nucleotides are TGTGCCAGCTCACCCGGGACTGCGGGCTACGAGCAGTACTTC. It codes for CASSPGTAGYEQYF. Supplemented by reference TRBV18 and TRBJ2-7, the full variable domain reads NAGVMQNPRHLVRRRGQEARLRCSPMKGHSHVYWYRQLPEEGLKFMVYLQKENIIDESGMPKERFSAEFPKEGPSILRIQQVVRGDSAAYFCASSPGTAGYEQYFGPGTRLTVT.

The CDR3 region is CSASGGTGSGYTF. CDR3 nucleotides: TGCAGTGCTAGTGGGGGGACAGGGAGCGGCTACACCTTC. The V gene is TRBV20-1, the J gene TRBJ1-2; TRBD1 matches at 9 bases. This CDR3 is built from 13 residues. V was pared by 3 bases and J by 8 bases, with 7 bases of the junction left unmatched. The germline V gene encodes CDR1 DFQATT and CDR2 SNEGSKA (reference sequence).

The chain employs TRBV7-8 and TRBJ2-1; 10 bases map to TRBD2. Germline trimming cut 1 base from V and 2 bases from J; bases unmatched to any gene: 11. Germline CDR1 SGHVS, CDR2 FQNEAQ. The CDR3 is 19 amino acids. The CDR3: CASSLEASGGAWAYNEQFF. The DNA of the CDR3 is TGTGCCAGCAGCTTAGAGGCCAGCGGGGGGGCCTGGGCCTACAATGAGCAGTTCTTC.

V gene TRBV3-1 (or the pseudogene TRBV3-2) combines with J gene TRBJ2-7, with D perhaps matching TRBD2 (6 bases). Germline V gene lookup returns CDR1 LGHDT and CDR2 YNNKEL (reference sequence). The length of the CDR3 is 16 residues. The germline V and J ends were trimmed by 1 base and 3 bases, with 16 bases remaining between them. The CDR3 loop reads CASSQVSASVVYEQYF. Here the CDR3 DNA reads TGTGCCAGCAGCCAAGTATCGGCTAGCGTGGTCTACGAGCAGTACTTC.

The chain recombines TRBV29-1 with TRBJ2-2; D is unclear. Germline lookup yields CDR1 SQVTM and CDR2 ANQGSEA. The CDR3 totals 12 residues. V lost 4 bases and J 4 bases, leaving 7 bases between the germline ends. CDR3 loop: CSVGYGTGELFF. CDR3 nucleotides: TGCAGCGTTGGGTACGGCACCGGGGAGCTGTTTTTT.

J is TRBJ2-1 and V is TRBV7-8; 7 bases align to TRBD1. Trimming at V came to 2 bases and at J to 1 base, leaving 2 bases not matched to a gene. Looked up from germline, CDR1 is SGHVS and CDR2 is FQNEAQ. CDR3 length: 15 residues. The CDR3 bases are TGTGCCAGCAGCTTATTGACAGGGTCCTACAATGAGCAGTTCTTC. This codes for CASSLLTGSYNEQFF. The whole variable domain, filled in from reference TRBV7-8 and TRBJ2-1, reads GAGVSQSPRYKVAKRGQDVALRCDPISGHVSLFWYQQALGQGPEFLTYFQNEAQLDKSGLPSDRFFAERPEGSVSTLKIQRTQQEDSAVYLCASSLLTGSYNEQFFGPGTRLTVL.

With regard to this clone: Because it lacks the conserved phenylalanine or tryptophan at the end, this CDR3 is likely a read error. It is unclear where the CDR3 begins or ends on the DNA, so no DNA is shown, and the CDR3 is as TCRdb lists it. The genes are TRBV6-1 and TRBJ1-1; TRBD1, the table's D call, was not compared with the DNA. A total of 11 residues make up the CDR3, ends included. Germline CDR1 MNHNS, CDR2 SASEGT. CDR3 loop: CASSEFRVLIG.

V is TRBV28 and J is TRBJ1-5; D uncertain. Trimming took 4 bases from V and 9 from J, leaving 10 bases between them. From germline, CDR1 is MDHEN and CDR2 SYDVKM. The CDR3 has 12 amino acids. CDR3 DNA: TGTGCCAGCAGTTCCCCAAACTGGCCCCAGCATTTT. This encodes CASSSPNWPQHF.

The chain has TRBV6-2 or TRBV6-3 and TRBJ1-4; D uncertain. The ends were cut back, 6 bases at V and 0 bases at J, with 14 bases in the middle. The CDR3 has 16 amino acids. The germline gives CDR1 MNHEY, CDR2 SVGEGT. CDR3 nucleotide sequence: TGTGCCAGCAGCCAACGACACCTTGCAACTAATGAAAAACTGTTTTTT. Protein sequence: CASSQRHLATNEKLFF.

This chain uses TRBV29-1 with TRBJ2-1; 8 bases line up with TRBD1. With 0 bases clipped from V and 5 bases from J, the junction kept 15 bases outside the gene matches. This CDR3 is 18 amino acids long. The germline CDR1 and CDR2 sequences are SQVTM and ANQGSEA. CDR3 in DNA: TGCAGCGTTGAAGATGGCAGGGGGCGATACGTAGATAACAATGAGCAGTTCTTC. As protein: CSVEDGRGRYVDNNEQFF.

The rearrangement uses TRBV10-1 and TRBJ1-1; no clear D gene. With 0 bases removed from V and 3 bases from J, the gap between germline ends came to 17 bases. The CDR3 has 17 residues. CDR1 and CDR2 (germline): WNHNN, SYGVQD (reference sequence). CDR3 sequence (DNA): TGCGCCAGCAGTGAGTCTTCGGGGATCGGGGTTGACACTGAAGCTTTCTTT. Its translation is CASSESSGIGVDTEAFF.

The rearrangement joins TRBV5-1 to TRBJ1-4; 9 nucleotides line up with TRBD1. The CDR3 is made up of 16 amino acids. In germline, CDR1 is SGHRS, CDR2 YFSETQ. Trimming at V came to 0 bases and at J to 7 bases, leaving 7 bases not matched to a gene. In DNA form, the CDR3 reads TGCGCCAGCAGCTTGGGATACAGGGGGCGAGGTGAAAAACTGTTTTTT. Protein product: CASSLGYRGRGEKLFF.

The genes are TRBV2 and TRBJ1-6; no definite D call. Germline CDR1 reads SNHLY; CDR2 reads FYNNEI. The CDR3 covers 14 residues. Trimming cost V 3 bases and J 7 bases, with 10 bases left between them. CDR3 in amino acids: CASSESGENSPLHF. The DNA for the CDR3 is TGTGCCAGCAGTGAGTCAGGCGAGAATTCACCCCTCCACTTT.

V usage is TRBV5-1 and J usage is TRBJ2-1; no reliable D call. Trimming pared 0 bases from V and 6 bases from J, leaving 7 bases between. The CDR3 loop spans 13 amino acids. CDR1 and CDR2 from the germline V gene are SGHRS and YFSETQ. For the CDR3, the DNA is TGCGCCAGCAGCTTGGGGCCCCCCAATGAGCAGTTCTTC. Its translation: CASSLGPPNEQFF. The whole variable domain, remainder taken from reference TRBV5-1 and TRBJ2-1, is KAGVTQTPRYLIKTRGQQVTLSCSPISGHRSVSWYQQTPGQGLQFLFEYFSETQRNKGNFPGRFSGRQFSNSRSEMNVSTLELGDSALYLCASSLGPPNEQFFGPGTRLTVL.

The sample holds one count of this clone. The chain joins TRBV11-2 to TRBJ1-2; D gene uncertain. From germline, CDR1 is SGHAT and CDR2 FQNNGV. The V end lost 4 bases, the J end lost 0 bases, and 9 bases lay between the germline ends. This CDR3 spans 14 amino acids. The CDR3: CASSYLGANYGYTF. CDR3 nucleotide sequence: TGTGCCAGCAGCTACCTCGGGGCTAACTATGGCTACACCTTC.

The CDR3 nucleotides read TGTGCCAGCAGTCGAGTTTCCGCCAAAAACATTCAGTACTTC. Amino acids: CASSRVSAKNIQYF. The chain uses TRBV7-9 and TRBJ2-4, with no clear D. CDR1 and CDR2 (germline): SEHNR, FQNEAQ (reference sequence). The length of the CDR3 is 14 residues. V was pared by 6 bases and J by 1 base, with 10 bases between.

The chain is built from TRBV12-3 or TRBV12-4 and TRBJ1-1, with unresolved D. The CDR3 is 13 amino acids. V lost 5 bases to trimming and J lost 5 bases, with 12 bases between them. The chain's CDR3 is CASSPPMSTEAFF. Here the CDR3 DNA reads TGTGCCAGCAGTCCCCCAATGTCAACTGAAGCTTTCTTT.

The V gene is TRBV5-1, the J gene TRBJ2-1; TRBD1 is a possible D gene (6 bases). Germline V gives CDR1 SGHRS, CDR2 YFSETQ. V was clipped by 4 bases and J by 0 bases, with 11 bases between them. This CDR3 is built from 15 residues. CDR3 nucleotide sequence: TGCGCCAGCAGCACCGGACAGAGCTCCTACAATGAGCAGTTCTTC. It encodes CASSTGQSSYNEQFF. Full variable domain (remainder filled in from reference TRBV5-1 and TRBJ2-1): KAGVTQTPRYLIKTRGQQVTLSCSPISGHRSVSWYQQTPGQGLQFLFEYFSETQRNKGNFPGRFSGRQFSNSRSEMNVSTLELGDSALYLCASSTGQSSYNEQFFGPGTRLTVL.

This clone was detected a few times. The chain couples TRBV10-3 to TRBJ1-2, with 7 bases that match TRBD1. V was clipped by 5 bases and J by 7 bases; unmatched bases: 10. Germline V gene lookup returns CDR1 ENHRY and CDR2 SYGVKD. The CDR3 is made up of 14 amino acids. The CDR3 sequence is CAISPDRDRRGYTF. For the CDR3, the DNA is TGTGCCATCAGTCCAGACAGGGATCGTCGTGGCTACACCTTC.

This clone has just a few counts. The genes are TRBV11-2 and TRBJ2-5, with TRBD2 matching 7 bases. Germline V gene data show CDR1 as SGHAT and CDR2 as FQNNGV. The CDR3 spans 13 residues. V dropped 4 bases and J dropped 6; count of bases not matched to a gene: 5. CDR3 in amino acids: CASSSGGLKTQYF. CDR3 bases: TGTGCCAGCAGCTCGGGGGGTTTGAAGACCCAGTACTTC. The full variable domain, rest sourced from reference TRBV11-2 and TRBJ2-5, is EAGVAQSPRYKIIEKRQSVAFWCNPISGHATLYWYQQILGQGPKLLIQFQNNGVVDDSQLPKDRFSAERLKGVDSTLKIQPAKLEDSAVYLCASSSGGLKTQYFGPGTRLLVL.

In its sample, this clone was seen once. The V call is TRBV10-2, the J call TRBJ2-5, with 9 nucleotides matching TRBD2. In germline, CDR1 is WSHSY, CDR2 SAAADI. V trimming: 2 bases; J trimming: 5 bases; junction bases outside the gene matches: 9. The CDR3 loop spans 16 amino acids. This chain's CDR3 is CASSEDEGLARETQYF. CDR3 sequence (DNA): TGCGCCAGCAGTGAGGACGAAGGACTAGCGCGTGAGACCCAGTACTTC.

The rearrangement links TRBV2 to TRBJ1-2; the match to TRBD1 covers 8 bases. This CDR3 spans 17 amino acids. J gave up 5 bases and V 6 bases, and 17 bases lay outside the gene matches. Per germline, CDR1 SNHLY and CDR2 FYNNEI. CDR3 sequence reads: CASSELPGQGGGYGYTF. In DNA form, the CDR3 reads TGTGCCAGCAGCGAACTACCAGGACAGGGAGGGGGATATGGCTACACCTTC.

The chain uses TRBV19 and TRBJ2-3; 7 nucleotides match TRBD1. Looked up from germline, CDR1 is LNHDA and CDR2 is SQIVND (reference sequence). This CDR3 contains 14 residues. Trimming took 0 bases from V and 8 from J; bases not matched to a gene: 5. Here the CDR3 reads CASSIDTGQSTQYF. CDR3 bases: TGTGCCAGTAGTATAGATACGGGACAGAGTACGCAGTATTTT.

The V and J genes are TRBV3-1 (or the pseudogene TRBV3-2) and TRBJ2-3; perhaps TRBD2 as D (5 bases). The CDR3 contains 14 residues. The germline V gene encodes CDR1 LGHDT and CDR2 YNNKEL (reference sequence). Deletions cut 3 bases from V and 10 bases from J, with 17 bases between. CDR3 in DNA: TGTGCCAGCAGCCATGAACTAGGAAGTCGGGCGCAGTATTTT. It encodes CASSHELGSRAQYF.

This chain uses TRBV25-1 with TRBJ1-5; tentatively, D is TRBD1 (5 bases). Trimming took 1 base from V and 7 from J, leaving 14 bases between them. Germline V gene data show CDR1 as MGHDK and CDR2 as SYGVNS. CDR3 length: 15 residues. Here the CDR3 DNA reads TGTGCCAGCAGTGAATTGAAGGGGAAGAGCCAGCCCCAGCATTTT. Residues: CASSELKGKSQPQHF.